This is a list of T cell receptor beta chains from one sample in a study of cytomegalovirus exposure and HLA in healthy donors. TCRdb's table, derived via immunoSEQ multiplex PCR, lists solely in-frame clones and lacks some. The sample includes roughly 120,000 clones, 75% to 80% seen only once; the top ten take more than 3%. The material sequenced was PBMCs. The origin of the receptors is a man aged 35-49 years in good health and CMV-seronegative. CDR3s include the opening cysteine and the closing phenylalanine or tryptophan. A D gene is named only where the DNA matches it firmly. Size values are once, few and many counts, or a class for expanded clones, and some rows have none.

. . TRBJ1-2 TRBV28 CASSSYRALYTF TGTGCCAGCAGTTCCTACAGGGCTCTATACACCTTC
TRBD2 . TRBJ2-3 TRBV5-6 CASSSVMGLDDHTQYF TGTGCCAGCAGCTCCGTTATGGGACTAGACGACCATACGCAGTATTTT
. once TRBJ2-7 TRBV5-6 CASSAGTITYEQYF TGTGCCAGCAGCGCCGGGACAATAACCTACGAGCAGTACTTC
. . TRBJ1-1 TRBV11-3 CASSIASGREAFF TGTGCCAGCAGCATAGCTTCCGGGAGAGAAGCTTTCTTT
TRBD1 once TRBJ1-5 TRBV28 CASRPGTVNQPQHF TGTGCCAGCAGGCCCGGGACAGTCAATCAGCCCCAGCATTTT
. few TRBJ1-1 TRBV28 CASHRVLGQNTEAFF TGTGCCAGCCACCGCGTTCTGGGACAAAACACTGAAGCTTTCTTT
TRBD1 . TRBJ2-7 TRBV2 CASSAGQGTYEQYF TGTGCCAGCAGTGCCGGACAGGGAACCTACGAGCAGTACTTC
. . TRBJ2-1 TRBV5-6 CASSLILAPYNEQFF TGTGCCAGCAGCTTGATACTAGCACCCTACAATGAGCAGTTCTTC
. . TRBJ2-3 TRBV29-1 CSTGAGVSTDTQYF TGCAGCACTGGGGCAGGCGTTAGCACAGATACGCAGTATTTT
. . TRBJ1-2 TRBV5-1 CASSLGGDGNRYTF TGCGCCAGCAGCTTGGGGGGAGATGGGAACCGCTACACCTTC
. . TRBJ1-4 TRBV6-5 CASSQEGKLFF TGTGCCAGCAGTCAGGAGGGAAAACTGTTTTTT
. . TRBJ1-1 TRBV27 CASSLNRVWDTEAFF TGTGCCAGCAGTTTAAACAGGGTCTGGGACACTGAAGCTTTCTTT
TRBD2 . TRBJ2-1 TRBV29-1 CSLIDGGRMNEQFF TGCAGCCTCATCGACGGGGGGAGAATGAATGAGCAGTTCTTC
. . TRBJ2-7 TRBV7-2 CASSAGPMAYEQYF TGTGCCAGCAGCGCGGGACCGATGGCCTACGAGCAGTACTTC
. few TRBJ2-2 TRBV29-1 CSVDSGQGSTTGELFF TGCAGCGTTGACTCGGGACAAGGGTCAACAACCGGGGAGCTGTTTTTT
TRBD1 few TRBJ1-2 TRBV4-3 CASSQGTGNGYTF TGCGCCAGCAGCCAGGGGACAGGGAATGGCTACACCTTC
TRBD1 . TRBJ1-2 TRBV19 CASSPSPGTGGAYGYTF TGTGCCAGTAGTCCTAGTCCCGGGACAGGGGGCGCATATGGCTACACCTTC
TRBD2 . TRBJ2-2 TRBV5-4 CASSLGIGLELTGELFF TGTGCCAGCAGCTTGGGTATAGGACTAGAACTCACCGGGGAGCTGTTTTTT
. . TRBJ2-7 TRBV6-1 CASSARGAESEQYF TGTGCCAGCAGTGCCCGGGGGGCGGAGAGTGAGCAGTACTTC
. . TRBJ2-7 TRBV29-1 CSVVSGLGAYEQYF TGCAGCGTTGTTTCAGGGTTGGGGGCATACGAGCAGTACTTC
TRBD1 once TRBJ2-3 TRBV27 CASSLEGAAFYF TGTGCCAGCAGTTTAGAGGGGGCGGCTTTTTATTTT
. . TRBJ1-1 TRBV21-1 CATRPPGEGKDRSNTEAFF TGTGCGACCCGGCCCCCCGGGGAGGGTAAAGACCGGTCGAACACTGAAGCTTTCTTT
TRBD1 . TRBJ1-5 TRBV7-9 CASSSTGPGNQPQHF TGTGCCAGCAGCTCGACAGGGCCCGGCAATCAGCCCCAGCATTTT
. . TRBJ1-4 TRBV29-1 CSGWGANEKLFF TGCAGCGGATGGGGGGCTAATGAAAAACTGTTTTTT
TRBD1 . TRBJ2-7 TRBV6-1 CASRMTGGSYEQYF TGTGCCAGCAGGATGACAGGGGGCTCCTACGAGCAGTACTTC
TRBD1 few TRBJ2-1 TRBV4-1 CASSHPGQGVEQFF TGCGCCAGCAGCCACCCGGGACAGGGGGTTGAGCAGTTCTTC
TRBD2 . TRBJ2-7 TRBV6-5 CVSGAAGYEQYF TGTGTTAGCGGGGCGGCGGGCTACGAGCAGTACTTC